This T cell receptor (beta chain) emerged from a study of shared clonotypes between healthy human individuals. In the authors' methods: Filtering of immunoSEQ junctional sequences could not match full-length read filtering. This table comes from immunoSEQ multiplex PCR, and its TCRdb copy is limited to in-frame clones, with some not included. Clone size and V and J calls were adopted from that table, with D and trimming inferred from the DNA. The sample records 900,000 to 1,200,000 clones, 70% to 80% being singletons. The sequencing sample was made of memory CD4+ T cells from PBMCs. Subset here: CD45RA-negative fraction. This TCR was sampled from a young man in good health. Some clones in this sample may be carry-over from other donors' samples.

CDR3 sequence (DNA): TGTGCCAGCAGCCCAACCGGGACCTACACCGGGGAGCTGTTTTTT. This translates into CASSPTGTYTGELFF. The chain couples TRBV7-2 to TRBJ2-2, with D possibly being TRBD1 or TRBD2 (5 bases each). The CDR3 consists of 15 residues. V was pared by 5 bases and J by 3 bases, with 13 bases between. CDR1 SGHTA and CDR2 FQGNSA come from the germline V gene.